The next 23 T cell receptor beta chains were all read from a single sample in a study of cytomegalovirus exposure and HLA in healthy donors (TCRdb year 2017). The library was built by means of the immunoSEQ multiplex PCR assay. TCRdb obtained this table from immuneACCESS and retained in-frame rearrangements with V and J assigned. These tables miss some clones; where compared with another copy, unresolved V genes account for less than half of the shortfall, and the remainder is unexplained. The sample table records tens of thousands of clones; roughly 96% of these occur just once. The ten largest clones represent around 2.5% of the sample. Material: PBMCs. The receptors were sampled from a man in his late teens or twenties in good health and CMV-seronegative.

This chain connects TRBV5-4 to TRBJ1-6; 7 nucleotides line up with TRBD1. This CDR3 spans 15 amino acids. Germline V lookup: CDR1 SGHNT, CDR2 YYREEE (reference sequence). The V and J ends lost 0 bases and 9 bases, in that order; junction bases with no gene match: 6. Here the CDR3 reads CASSLDRGEISPLHF. DNA of the CDR3: TGTGCCAGCAGCTTGGACAGGGGCGAAATTTCACCCCTCCACTTT.

The chain employs TRBV20-1 and TRBJ1-1; D gene ambiguous. CDR1 and CDR2 (germline): DFQATT, SNEGSKA (reference sequence). Trimming left V 5 bases short and J 4 bases short, with 8 bases between. This CDR3 has 11 amino acids. Here the CDR3 DNA reads TGCAGTGCTGGTGGTAGCACTGAAGCTTTCTTT. It codes for CSAGGSTEAFF.

The rearrangement uses TRBV9 and TRBJ2-2; perhaps TRBD1 as D (6 bases). Germline assignment: CDR1 SGDLS and CDR2 YYNGEE. This CDR3 is built from 17 residues. Trimming stripped 3 bases from V and 2 bases from J, with 17 bases between. The CDR3 nucleotides are TGTGCCAGCAGCGCCCCCGGGCAGGGGATAAACACCGGGGAGCTGTTTTTT. Its translation: CASSAPGQGINTGELFF.

The V gene is TRBV6-1, the J gene TRBJ2-1; a possible D gene is TRBD2 (5 bases). CDR1 and CDR2 from the germline V gene are MNHNS and SASEGT. CDR3 length: 14 amino acids. The V and J ends lost 1 base and 4 bases respectively, with 8 bases between them. The CDR3 loop is CASSEGREYNEQFF. DNA for the CDR3: TGTGCCAGCAGTGAAGGTAGGGAGTACAATGAGCAGTTCTTC.

This sequence joins TRBV25-1 and TRBJ1-2; D is uncertain. The CDR3 runs 15 residues. The V gene lost 3 bases and the J gene lost 8 bases, with 19 bases spanning the gap. CDR1 MGHDK and CDR2 SYGVNS come from the germline V gene. In DNA, the CDR3 is TGTGCCAGCAGTGACCAATTCCCGTCAATCGGGGGCTACACCTTC. This codes for CASSDQFPSIGGYTF.

This clone appeared a single time. The chain combines TRBV2 with TRBJ2-7; 12 bases agree with TRBD1. This CDR3 spans 15 amino acids. After removal of 1 base from V and 4 bases from J, the junction contained 2 bases not matched to a gene. The V gene's germline CDR1 is SNHLY and CDR2 FYNNEI. CDR3 region: CASSEGDRGLYEQYF. CDR3 in DNA: TGTGCCAGCAGTGAAGGGGACAGGGGGCTATACGAGCAGTACTTC.

This chain uses TRBV6-1 with TRBJ1-5, with 8 bases that match TRBD1. V lost 4 bases and J lost 6; bases outside the gene matches: 5. This CDR3 contains 14 residues. Germline CDR1 and CDR2: MNHNS and SASEGT. CDR3 nucleotide sequence: TGTGCCAGCAGTGGGCAGGGGGCCGGTCAGCCCCAGCATTTT. Residues: CASSGQGAGQPQHF.

This clone was counted between two and nine times. The chain joins TRBV19 to TRBJ1-2, with D possibly matching TRBD1 (5 bases). The CDR3 consists of 17 residues. Germline CDR1 and CDR2: LNHDA and SQIVND (reference sequence). V was clipped by 5 bases and J by 0 bases, with 19 bases between them. DNA of the CDR3: TGTGCCAGTAGTTCCATCGGGAGGGGATGGTCTAACTATGGCTACACCTTC. It encodes CASSSIGRGWSNYGYTF.

The rearrangement links TRBV18 to TRBJ1-6, with a weak D call TRBD1 (5 bases). V gave up 3 bases and J gave up 7 bases, with 16 bases separating them. The CDR3 length is 16 residues. From germline, CDR1 is KGHSH and CDR2 LQKENI. CDR3 nucleotides: TGTGCCAGCTCACCCCCGGGACTCGTAGGGAATTCACCCCTCCACTTT. It encodes CASSPPGLVGNSPLHF.

The CDR3 loop is CASSIQGDYGYTF. The CDR3 bases are TGTGCCAGTAGTATTCAGGGTGACTATGGCTACACCTTC. The chain recombines TRBV19 with TRBJ1-2; TRBD1 is a possible D gene (5 bases). The germline V gene encodes CDR1 LNHDA and CDR2 SQIVND (reference sequence). This CDR3 region has 13 residues. V dropped 3 bases and J dropped 3 bases, with 8 bases sitting between them.

The J gene is TRBJ1-1, the V gene TRBV19, with 8 bases lining up with TRBD1. The germline V gene encodes CDR1 LNHDA and CDR2 SQIVND (reference sequence). There are 14 residues in the CDR3. Trimming took 5 bases from V and 8 from J; bases not matched to a gene: 10. CDR3 DNA: TGTGCCAGTAGTCCGGGGACAGGCCAAGTAGAAGCTTTCTTT. Its translation: CASSPGTGQVEAFF.

This chain connects TRBV9 to TRBJ2-2, with 9 bases lining up with TRBD1. In germline, CDR1 is SGDLS, CDR2 YYNGEE. This CDR3 comprises 17 residues. With 3 bases clipped from V and 0 bases from J, the junction kept 6 bases outside the gene matches. CDR3 sequence: CASSASRQGANTGELFF. The CDR3 DNA reads TGTGCCAGCAGCGCTTCCCGACAGGGGGCGAACACCGGGGAGCTGTTTTTT. The variable domain in full, completed from reference TRBV9 and TRBJ2-2, reads DSGVTQTPKHLITATGQRVTLRCSPRSGDLSVYWYQQSLDQGLQFLIQYYNGEERAKGNILERFSAQQFPDLHSELNLSSLELGDSALYFCASSASRQGANTGELFFGEGSRLTVL.

This chain links TRBV5-5 with TRBJ1-1; D unresolved. The length of the CDR3 is 13 residues. The germline gives CDR1 SGHKS, CDR2 YYEKEE (reference sequence). V lost 2 bases and J 2 bases, leaving 7 bases between the germline ends. The CDR3 spells CASSLQSNTEAFF. DNA for the CDR3: TGTGCCAGCAGCTTACAGTCAAACACTGAAGCTTTCTTT.

CDR3 amino acids: CASSAGAGNMNEQFF. The CDR3 DNA sequence: TGTGCCAGCAGCGCAGGGGCAGGGAATATGAATGAGCAGTTCTTC. This chain links TRBV9 with TRBJ2-1, with D possibly matching TRBD1 (6 bases). The CDR3 spans 15 residues. Trimming stripped 3 bases from V and 7 bases from J, with 17 bases between. CDR1 is SGDLS, CDR2 YYNGEE, per germline.

This clone came up once. The rearrangement joins TRBV4-1 to TRBJ2-7; TRBD1 agrees at 7 bases. V was clipped by 6 bases and J by 4 bases; unmatched bases: 9. Germline V CDR1 and CDR2: MGHRA, YSYEKL. CDR3 length equals 14 residues. The CDR3 sequence: CASSPREGAYEQYF. The DNA for the CDR3 is TGCGCCAGCAGTCCAAGAGAGGGGGCGTACGAGCAGTACTTC.

The chain combines TRBV9 with TRBJ2-7, with TRBD2 matching over 7 bases. V lost 2 bases and J lost 2; bases outside the gene matches: 1. This CDR3 spans 13 amino acids. Germline CDR1 and CDR2: SGDLS and YYNGEE. The CDR3 bases are TGTGCCAGCAGCGTGGGGGGGACCTACGAGCAGTACTTC. Translating it yields CASSVGGTYEQYF.

The V call is TRBV7-9, the J call TRBJ1-2; D remains ambiguous. The CDR3 has 13 residues. Germline CDR1 SEHNR, CDR2 FQNEAQ (reference sequence). Between the trimmed V and J ends, which lost 5 bases and 6 bases, there was a span of 13 bases. The CDR3 protein is CASSPIQEDGYTF. The CDR3 bases are TGTGCCAGCAGCCCAATCCAGGAGGATGGCTACACCTTC.

The V gene is TRBV5-6, the J gene TRBJ1-1; 7 positions match TRBD1. V dropped 4 bases and J dropped 4; count of bases not matched to a gene: 7. This CDR3 contains 14 residues. Germline V CDR1 and CDR2: SGHDT, YYEEEE. CDR3 nucleotides: TGTGCCAGCAGCCCCACAGGGGTCGGCACTGAAGCTTTCTTT. This codes for CASSPTGVGTEAFF.

This clone was detected only once. The chain combines TRBV7-3 with TRBJ2-1, with D tentatively TRBD2 (5 bases). Germline CDR1 and CDR2: SGHTA and FQGTGA. The V gene lost 5 bases and the J gene lost 1 base, with 12 bases spanning the gap. The CDR3 loop spans 15 amino acids. The CDR3 reads CASSPTSVSYNEQFF. The DNA for the CDR3 is TGTGCCAGCAGCCCCACTAGTGTTTCCTACAATGAGCAGTTCTTC.

The rearrangement uses TRBV6-6 and TRBJ2-7, with TRBD1 matching over 8 bases. CDR3 length: 15 residues. Trimming cost V 5 bases and J 0 bases; bases outside gene matches: 6. Germline loops: CDR1 MNHNY, CDR2 SVGAGI (reference sequence). CDR3 residues: CASSQGTGSSYEQYF. Here the CDR3 DNA reads TGTGCCAGCAGTCAGGGGACAGGTAGCTCCTACGAGCAGTACTTC.

A single count supports this clone. The chain couples TRBV6-6 to TRBJ1-5, with 7 positions matching TRBD1. The germline V gene encodes CDR1 MNHNY and CDR2 SVGAGI (reference sequence). V shed 0 bases, J shed 5 bases, and the junction held 1 base outside the gene matches. CDR3 length: 14 amino acids. The CDR3 bases are TGTGCCAGCAGTTACTCGCAGGGGGATCAGCCCCAGCATTTT. Translation: CASSYSQGDQPQHF.

The genes are TRBV6-6 and TRBJ1-3; 8 bases agree with TRBD1. Germline V lookup: CDR1 MNHNY, CDR2 SVGAGI (reference sequence). This CDR3 comprises 13 residues. V lost 5 bases and J lost 8; bases outside the gene matches: 5. CDR3 sequence: CASSLQGEHTIYF. The CDR3 region has the DNA TGTGCCAGCAGTCTACAGGGGGAGCACACCATATATTTT.

This chain links TRBV30 with TRBJ1-3; D may be TRBD1 (5 bases). V was shortened by 2 bases and J by 3 bases, with 11 bases between the two germline ends. The CDR3 consists of 14 residues. CDR1 GTSNPN and CDR2 SVGIG come from the germline V gene (reference sequence). In DNA, the CDR3 is TGTGCCTGGAGTACTGGGGGAGGTGGAAACACCATATATTTT. This encodes CAWSTGGGGNTIYF.